This TCR beta chain derives from a study of T cells in Graves' hyperthyroidism and ophthalmopathy. Study outcomes and limitations: Separation of ophthalmopathy from stable hyperthyroidism was achieved by a 13 V-J model.

The ends were cut back, 8 bases at V and 6 bases at J, with 14 bases in the middle. The germline gives CDR1 SQVTM, CDR2 ANQGSEA. The CDR3 contains 12 residues. Concerning this clonotype: The antigen is undetermined.

The TCR beta CDR3 regions underwent amplification using RNA transcripts as the source. TCR CDR3 regions were first amplified by RT-PCR with HTBI primers. Each CDR3 protein gets one entry after TCRdb re-called the multiplex PCR reads with MiXCR. The sample includes approximately 590,000 distinct CDR3 sequences, about 43% of them seen just once. Sequenced: peripheral blood or thyroid tissue (not recorded which). The receptor comes from a woman aged 18-29 years with Graves' hyperthyroidism. The genes are TRBV29-1 and TRBJ1-5; tentatively, D is TRBD1 (5 bases). The CDR3 sequence: CSLVSRGQPQHF. In DNA form, the CDR3 reads TGCAGCTTAGTGAGTAGGGGTCAGCCCCAGCATTTT.